What follows are 22 T cell receptor beta chains derived from one specimen sequenced in a study of OX40 agonist ivuxolimab in advanced cancers. Libraries were made using the immunoSEQ multiplex PCR assay. TCRdb limited this immuneACCESS table to in-frame rearrangements with V and J called. A share of clones is missing; checked studies link under half to unresolved V genes, and the rest is unexplained. Present in this sample are 70,000 to 85,000 clones, more than 80% of which were seen just once. The top ten hold approximately 4.8% of the sample. This material consisted of CD4+ or CD8+ T cells sorted from blood, taken in a trial of the OX40 agonist ivuxolimab. The receptors shown here come from an adult with an advanced solid tumor such as melanoma, head and neck, liver or kidney cancer.

The CDR3 DNA reads as TGTGCCAGCAGCGAAGACCCGAGCTCCTACAATGAGCAGTTCTTC. This sequence encodes CASSEDPSSYNEQFF. This chain links TRBV7-3 with TRBJ2-1; D gene uncertain. The V end lost 5 bases, the J end lost 0 bases, and 11 bases lay between the germline ends. Looked up from germline, CDR1 is SGHTA and CDR2 is FQGTGA. The CDR3 spans 15 residues.

The chain joins TRBV11-2 to TRBJ2-1; the D gene is possibly TRBD2 (5 bases). The V end lost 5 bases, the J end lost 11 bases, and 13 bases lay between the germline ends. The CDR3 has 12 residues. CDR1 and CDR2 from the germline V gene are SGHAT and FQNNGV. Here the CDR3 reads CASSGLTGKQFF. The DNA of the CDR3 is TGTGCCAGCAGCGGGCTAACGGGGAAGCAGTTCTTC.

The chain uses TRBV28 and TRBJ2-1; 13 bases fit TRBD2. CDR1 MDHEN and CDR2 SYDVKM come from the germline V gene. Trimming cost V 6 bases and J 1 base; bases outside gene matches: 3. The CDR3 sequence is 16 residues long. The CDR3 sequence is CASSRTSGSSYNEQFF. The CDR3 bases are TGTGCCAGCAGCCGGACTAGCGGGAGTTCCTACAATGAGCAGTTCTTC.

This clone was detected only once. The rearrangement links TRBV5-1 to TRBJ2-5; D remains ambiguous. Germline V lookup: CDR1 SGHRS, CDR2 YFSETQ. The CDR3 spans 14 residues. The V and J ends lost 0 bases and 5 bases respectively, with 11 bases between them. The chain's CDR3 is CASSLGTGRETQYF. CDR3 nucleotides: TGCGCCAGCAGCTTGGGGACCGGGCGGGAGACCCAGTACTTC.

V gene TRBV19 combines with J gene TRBJ2-1; D ambiguous. The CDR3 totals 13 residues. Trimming stripped 6 bases from V and 5 bases from J, with 11 bases between. Per the germline V gene, CDR1 is LNHDA and CDR2 is SQIVND (reference sequence). CDR3 amino acids: CASRPRDNNEQFF. DNA for the CDR3: TGTGCCAGTAGGCCGCGAGACAACAATGAGCAGTTCTTC.

About this clone itself: Other DNA sequences within the sample encode an identical CDR3. The rearrangement uses TRBV18 and TRBJ2-7, with 14 nucleotides matching TRBD2. CDR3 size: 17 residues. Per germline, CDR1 KGHSH and CDR2 LQKENI. V gave up 3 bases and J gave up 2 bases; unmatched junction bases: 6. CDR3 residues: CASSPGLAGEWAYEQYF. The CDR3 DNA follows: TGTGCCAGCTCACCGGGACTAGCGGGAGAGTGGGCCTACGAGCAGTACTTC.

The J gene is TRBJ2-7, the V gene TRBV5-1; TRBD2 agrees at 14 bases. Germline values: CDR1 SGHRS, CDR2 YFSETQ. There are 15 residues in the CDR3. V was clipped by 4 bases and J by 4 bases; unmatched bases: 4. For the CDR3, the DNA is TGCGCCAGCAGCCGGACTAGCGGGAGGACTTACGAGCAGTACTTC. Its protein is CASSRTSGRTYEQYF.

This chain joins TRBV19 and TRBJ1-5, with a tentative D call TRBD1 (6 bases). The CDR3 loop spans 15 amino acids. Germline lookup yields CDR1 LNHDA and CDR2 SQIVND (reference sequence). V was clipped by 2 bases and J by 5 bases, with 13 bases between them. This chain's CDR3 is CASSIWGRGDQPQHF. DNA for the CDR3: TGTGCCAGTAGTATATGGGGCAGGGGAGATCAGCCCCAGCATTTT.

This clone has a single count. The chain employs TRBV10-3 and TRBJ2-1; 10 nucleotides match TRBD2. The V and J ends lost 3 bases and 5 bases, in that order; junction bases with no gene match: 10. The CDR3 covers 17 residues. Germline-derived CDR1 and CDR2 are ENHRY and SYGVKD. The DNA for the CDR3 is TGTGCCATCAGTGAAGGTGGGAGGACTAGCGGAGACAATGAGCAGTTCTTC. Translation gives CAISEGGRTSGDNEQFF.

This clone was observed a few times. The CDR3 DNA follows: TGTGCCAGCAGCCGACAGGGGAACAACAATCAGCCCCAGCATTTT. It codes for CASSRQGNNNQPQHF. The V call is TRBV7-9, the J call TRBJ1-5; 8 bases are a match to TRBD1. The junction had 6 bases not matched to a gene; V was cut back by 5 bases and J by 3 bases. The germline V gene encodes CDR1 SEHNR and CDR2 FQNEAQ (reference sequence). This CDR3 spans 15 amino acids.

The gene calls are TRBV10-1 and TRBJ2-5; 7 bases are a match to TRBD1. Losses at the gene ends were 2 bases for V and 3 bases for J; bases not matched to a gene: 3. The CDR3 covers 14 residues. Germline CDR1 WNHNN, CDR2 SYGVQD (reference sequence). The CDR3 reads CASSEPGQEETQYF. Here the CDR3 DNA reads TGCGCCAGCAGTGAGCCAGGACAGGAAGAGACCCAGTACTTC.

In nucleotides, the CDR3 is TGTGCCAGCAGTCCCGGTAGTCCGTTGAACAAACTGTTTTTT. Encoded protein: CASSPGSPLNKLFF. The gene calls are TRBV6-5 and TRBJ1-4; D unclear. This CDR3 spans 14 amino acids. CDR1 MNHEY and CDR2 SVGAGI come from the germline V gene. V lost 5 bases to trimming and J lost 11 bases, with 18 bases between them.

This clone has just a few counts. No DNA is shown, since the ends of the CDR3 on it are uncertain; the CDR3 is the one TCRdb lists. This CDR3 reads CASSKKVGRGAQFF. The rearrangement joins TRBV21-1 to TRBJ2-1; TRBD2 is the table's D call and was not checked against the DNA. TRBV21-1 counts as a pseudogene. The CDR3 region is 14 residues in length, termini included.

This clone was counted once. The rearrangement uses TRBV19 and TRBJ2-4; 7 positions agree with TRBD1. The germline CDR1 and CDR2 sequences are LNHDA and SQIVND (reference sequence). The CDR3 is made up of 14 amino acids. The V segment lost 5 bases and the J segment 3 bases; nucleotides outside the gene matches: 4. CDR3 in DNA: TGTGCCAGTAGTCCTGGGGACAGCAAAAACATTCAGTACTTC. This translates into CASSPGDSKNIQYF.

This chain links TRBV14 with TRBJ1-2; 8 positions agree with TRBD1. V lost 4 bases and J lost 4; bases outside the gene matches: 8. The germline V gene encodes CDR1 SGHDN and CDR2 FVKESK. The CDR3 runs to 15 residues. CDR3 nucleotides: TGTGCCAGCAGCCGAGGACAGGGCCCTTTCTATGGCTACACCTTC. Translating gives CASSRGQGPFYGYTF.

This chain connects TRBV28 to TRBJ1-4; 7 positions agree with TRBD1. The CDR3 is 16 amino acids. The germline V gene encodes CDR1 MDHEN and CDR2 SYDVKM. V was clipped by 10 bases and J by 4 bases; unmatched bases: 15. The CDR3 sequence is CATSLGGARRNEKLFF. CDR3 DNA: TGTGCCACCTCTCTAGGGGGCGCGCGCCGTAATGAAAAACTGTTTTTT.

V usage is TRBV6-5 and J usage is TRBJ2-5; 7 bases line up with TRBD1. This CDR3 region has 14 residues. Per germline, CDR1 MNHEY and CDR2 SVGAGI. The trim removed 3 bases at V and 4 bases at J, leaving 5 bases unmatched. CDR3 nucleotide sequence: TGTGCCAGCAGTTATAACAGGGGCGGAGAGACCCAGTACTTC. Encoded protein: CASSYNRGGETQYF.

The chain carries TRBV25-1 and TRBJ1-2; 9 bases match TRBD1. This CDR3 is built from 13 residues. V shed 3 bases and J 7 bases; nucleotides not matched to a gene: 3. Germline CDR1 reads MGHDK; CDR2 reads SYGVNS. The CDR3, as DNA: TGTGCCAGCAGTGAGGGACAGGGATTTGGCTACACCTTC. The encoded protein is CASSEGQGFGYTF.

This chain joins TRBV7-2 and TRBJ2-1; TRBD2 might be the D (6 bases). V lost 5 bases and J 6 bases, leaving 11 bases between the germline ends. From germline, CDR1 is SGHTA and CDR2 FQGNSA. The CDR3 contains 13 residues. The CDR3 coding sequence is TGTGCCAGCAGCACCCCGGGACTCAATGAGCAGTTCTTC. The encoded protein is CASSTPGLNEQFF.

The V and J genes are TRBV19 and TRBJ2-1; 7 bases are shared with TRBD2. The V gene end was trimmed by 3 bases and the J gene end by 7 bases; junction bases not matched to a gene: 3. Germline CDR1 and CDR2: LNHDA and SQIVND (reference sequence). This CDR3 is 13 amino acids long. The CDR3 loop is CASSISSGNEQFF. The CDR3 nucleotides read TGTGCCAGTAGTATTAGTAGCGGGAATGAGCAGTTCTTC.

CDR3 nucleotide sequence: TGTGCCAGCAGATCCCGACGGCGTGGGGATAATGAAAAACTGTTTTTT. Translated: CASRSRRRGDNEKLFF. This chain joins TRBV6-6 and TRBJ1-4, with no clear D. CDR3 length equals 16 residues. Trimming removed 6 bases from V and 4 bases from J, with 18 bases in between. Germline V CDR1 and CDR2: MNHNY, SVGAGI (reference sequence).

This sequence joins TRBV5-1 and TRBJ2-1; D not certain. Germline V gene data show CDR1 as SGHRS and CDR2 as YFSETQ. The CDR3 is made up of 12 amino acids. V lost 4 bases and J 5 bases, leaving 7 bases between the germline ends. The CDR3 DNA sequence: TGCGCCAGCAGCCCTAGGGACAATGAGCAGTTCTTC. Translating it yields CASSPRDNEQFF.